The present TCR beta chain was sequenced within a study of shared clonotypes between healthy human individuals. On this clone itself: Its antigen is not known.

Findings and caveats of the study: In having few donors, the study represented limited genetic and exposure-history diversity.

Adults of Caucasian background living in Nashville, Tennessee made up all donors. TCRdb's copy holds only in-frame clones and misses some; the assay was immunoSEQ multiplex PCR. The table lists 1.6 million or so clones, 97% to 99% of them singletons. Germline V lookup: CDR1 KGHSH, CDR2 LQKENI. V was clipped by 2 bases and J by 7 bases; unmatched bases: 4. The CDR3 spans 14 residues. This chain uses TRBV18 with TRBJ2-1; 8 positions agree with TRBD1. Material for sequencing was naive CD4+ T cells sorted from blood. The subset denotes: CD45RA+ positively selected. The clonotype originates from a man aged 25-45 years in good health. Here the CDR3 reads CASSPVTGVNEQFF. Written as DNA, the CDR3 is TGTGCCAGCTCACCAGTGACAGGGGTAAATGAGCAGTTCTTC.